The 8 T cell receptor beta chains reported below all come from one sample, sequenced in a study of cytomegalovirus exposure and HLA in healthy donors. It was with 60 Vbeta and 13 Jbeta primers that the PCR ran. The method was immunoSEQ multiplex PCR; TCRdb's version includes in-frame clones alone and lacks a portion of them. This table has about 200,000 clones, roughly four fifths appearing once. The sample consisted of PBMCs. Receptors were obtained from a young woman in good health and CMV-seropositive.

This chain connects TRBV9 to TRBJ1-1; TRBD1 might be the D (6 bases). V lost 4 bases, J lost 4 bases, and 17 bases lay in between. Germline CDR1 and CDR2: SGDLS and YYNGEE. The CDR3 length is 15 residues. The CDR3 protein is CASSPSERGRTEAFF. The CDR3 bases are TGTGCCAGCAGCCCTAGCGAGCGGGGGCGCACTGAAGCTTTCTTT.

The rearrangement joins TRBV7-6 to TRBJ2-2, with 8 bases fitting TRBD2. CDR1 and CDR2 (germline): SGHVS, FNYEAQ. V was pared by 6 bases and J by 5 bases, with 8 bases of the junction left unmatched. The CDR3 contains 15 residues. For the CDR3, the DNA is TGTGCCAGCAGTCCCAGCGGGAGTGGGACCGGGGAGCTGTTTTTT. Its translation is CASSPSGSGTGELFF.

J is TRBJ1-2 and V is TRBV6-4; 10 nucleotides agree with TRBD1. Trimming took 6 bases from V and 6 from J; bases not matched to a gene: 4. CDR1 and CDR2 from the germline V gene are MRHNA and SNTAGT. The CDR3 length is 13 residues. The DNA for the CDR3 is TGTGCCAGCAGGGGACAGGGGTTGAATGGCTACACCTTC. Amino acid sequence: CASRGQGLNGYTF.

Only a few counts were recorded for this clone. The rearrangement joins TRBV2 to TRBJ1-1, with a weak D call TRBD1 (5 bases). The CDR3 contains 12 residues. CDR1 is SNHLY and CDR2 is FYNNEI in the germline V gene. V lost 7 bases and J lost 11, with 17 bases in between. The chain's CDR3 is CASITAGKGAFF. The CDR3 DNA follows: TGTGCCAGCATCACTGCAGGGAAGGGGGCTTTCTTT.

This chain links TRBV30 with TRBJ1-6; D gene unclear. CDR3 length: 13 amino acids. From germline, CDR1 is GTSNPN and CDR2 SVGIG (reference sequence). With 2 bases removed from V and 4 bases from J, the gap between germline ends came to 6 bases. In DNA form, the CDR3 reads TGTGCCTGGAGTCCGGGTTATAATTCACCCCTCCACTTT. Translated, it gives CAWSPGYNSPLHF.

The chain is built from TRBV2 and TRBJ1-3; no clear D gene. Trimming took 8 bases from V and 2 from J, leaving 13 bases between them. This CDR3 has 14 residues. Per germline, CDR1 SNHLY and CDR2 FYNNEI. The CDR3 protein is CASLTRIAGNTIYF. The CDR3 DNA is TGTGCCAGCCTGACTAGAATCGCTGGAAACACCATATATTTT. Based on the CDR3 plus reference TRBV2 and TRBJ1-3, the full variable domain is EPEVTQTPSHQVTQMGQEVILRCVPISNHLYFYWYRQILGQKVEFLVSFYNNEISEKSEIFDDQFSVERPDGSNFTLKIRSTKLEDSAMYFCASLTRIAGNTIYFGEGSWLTVV.

In its sample, this clone was seen once. The chain is built from TRBV4-2 and TRBJ2-3; TRBD1 matches 9 bases. The CDR3 length is 16 residues. After removal of 1 base from V and 2 bases from J, the junction contained 4 bases not matched to a gene. Germline V gene data show CDR1 as LGHNA and CDR2 as YNFKEQ. CDR3 sequence: CASSQGDRAHTDTQYF. CDR3 in DNA: TGTGCCAGCAGCCAAGGGGACAGGGCCCACACAGATACGCAGTATTTT.

The genes are TRBV15 and TRBJ1-3; D unclear. The CDR3 is made up of 17 amino acids. Germline CDR1 and CDR2: LNHNV and YYDKDF (reference sequence). Trimming left V 0 bases short and J 1 base short, with 13 bases between. CDR3 protein: CATSREIQAPSGNTIYF. For the CDR3, the DNA is TGTGCCACCAGCAGAGAGATCCAGGCTCCTTCTGGAAACACCATATATTTT. The entire variable domain, with the rest obtained from reference TRBV15 and TRBJ1-3, is as follows: DAMVIQNPRYQVTQFGKPVTLSCSQTLNHNVMYWYQQKSSQAPKLLFHYYDKDFNNEADTPDNFQSRRPNTSFCFLDIRSPGLGDTAMYLCATSREIQAPSGNTIYFGEGSWLTVV.